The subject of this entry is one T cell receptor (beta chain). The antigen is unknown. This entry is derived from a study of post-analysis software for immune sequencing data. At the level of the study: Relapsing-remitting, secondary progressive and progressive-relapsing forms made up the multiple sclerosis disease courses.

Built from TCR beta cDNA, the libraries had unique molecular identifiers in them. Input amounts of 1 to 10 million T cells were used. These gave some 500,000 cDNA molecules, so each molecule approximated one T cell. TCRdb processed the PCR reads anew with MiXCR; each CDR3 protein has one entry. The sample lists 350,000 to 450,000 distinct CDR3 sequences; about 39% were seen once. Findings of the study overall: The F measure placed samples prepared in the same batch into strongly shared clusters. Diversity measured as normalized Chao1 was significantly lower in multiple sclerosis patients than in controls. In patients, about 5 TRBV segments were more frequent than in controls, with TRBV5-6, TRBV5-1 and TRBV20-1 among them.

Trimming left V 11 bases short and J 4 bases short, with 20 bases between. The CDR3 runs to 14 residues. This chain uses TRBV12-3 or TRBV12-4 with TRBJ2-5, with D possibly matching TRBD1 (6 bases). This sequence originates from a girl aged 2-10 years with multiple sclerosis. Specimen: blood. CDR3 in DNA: TGTGCCGTCTCCCAGAGGACAGTAGGAGAGACCCAGTACTTC. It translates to CAVSQRTVGETQYF.